What follows are 21 T cell receptor beta chains derived from one specimen sequenced in a study of blood T cell repertoires in COVID-19. Clones were read by immunoSEQ multiplex PCR, and TCRdb kept only the in-frame ones, dropping some. This table holds around 280,000 clones, around 85% found once. The specimen was peripheral blood. The receptors originated from a woman in her thirties who had recovered from COVID-19.

There are a few counts of this clone. The chain links TRBV3-1 (or the pseudogene TRBV3-2) to TRBJ2-7; tentative D call: TRBD1 (7 bases). CDR3 size: 17 residues. Germline V CDR1 and CDR2: LGHDT, YNNKEL (reference sequence). V lost 1 base, J lost 1 base, and 17 bases lay in between. In DNA, the CDR3 is TGTGCCAGCAGCCAAGTTCGTGCGACAGGGACTTCCTACGAGCAGTACTTC. Translation gives CASSQVRATGTSYEQYF.

The chain combines TRBV11-2 with TRBJ1-2; a possible D gene is TRBD1 (6 bases). Germline CDR1 and CDR2: SGHAT and FQNNGV. This CDR3 has 14 amino acids. V lost 0 bases, J lost 4 bases, and 9 bases lay in between. CDR3 bases: TGTGCCAGCAGCTTAGATCAGGGGTTCTATGGCTACACCTTC. It codes for CASSLDQGFYGYTF.

This clone came up once. This rearrangement joins TRBV11-3 to TRBJ2-2; 8 bases line up with TRBD2. CDR3 length equals 17 residues. Germline CDR1 SGHNT, CDR2 YENEEA. J was trimmed by 5 bases and V by 0 bases; bases with no gene match: 8. The CDR3 protein is CASSLEPGSGMTGELFF. The CDR3 DNA is TGTGCCAGCAGCTTAGAACCGGGTAGCGGGATGACCGGGGAGCTGTTTTTT.

The rearrangement joins TRBV11-2 to TRBJ1-1, with a weak D call TRBD1 (5 bases). Trimming cost V 7 bases and J 1 base, with 10 bases left between them. Germline V gene data show CDR1 as SGHAT and CDR2 as FQNNGV. The CDR3 runs to 13 residues. CDR3 sequence reads: CASTGGGNTEAFF. The CDR3 nucleotides read TGTGCCAGCACCGGGGGGGGGAACACTGAAGCTTTCTTT.

The V call is TRBV13, the J call TRBJ1-2; TRBD1 matches at 8 bases. Trimming took 0 bases from V and 2 from J; bases not matched to a gene: 5. Germline lookup yields CDR1 PRHDT and CDR2 FYEKMQ (reference sequence). The CDR3 is 16 residues long. The CDR3: CASSLGNTGGNYGYTF. In nucleotides, the CDR3 is TGTGCCAGCAGCTTAGGAAATACAGGGGGGAACTATGGCTACACCTTC.

The chain recombines TRBV7-9 with TRBJ2-5; 12 bases align to TRBD2. The CDR3 is 14 amino acids. The germline V gene encodes CDR1 SEHNR and CDR2 FQNEAQ (reference sequence). With V trimmed by 3 bases and J by 4 bases, 0 bases remained unmatched. CDR3 nucleotide sequence: TGTGCCAGCAGCTTGGGACTAGCGGGAGAGACCCAGTACTTC. It specifies CASSLGLAGETQYF. The full variable domain, rest sourced from reference TRBV7-9 and TRBJ2-5, is DTGVSQNPRHKITKRGQNVTFRCDPISEHNRLYWYRQTLGQGPEFLTYFQNEAQLEKSRLLSDRFSAERPKGSFSTLEIQRTEQGDSAMYLCASSLGLAGETQYFGPGTRLLVL.

The chain uses TRBV9 and TRBJ2-5, with 8 bases fitting TRBD1. J lost 5 bases, V lost 3 bases, and 6 bases had no gene match. This CDR3 is built from 14 residues. The V gene's germline CDR1 is SGDLS and CDR2 YYNGEE. The CDR3 nucleotides read TGTGCCAGCAGCGCCGGACAGGGTTCGGAGACCCAGTACTTC. Translating gives CASSAGQGSETQYF.

This clone was counted a few times. Other DNA sequences of this sample code for an identical CDR3. The chain couples TRBV6-2 or TRBV6-3 to TRBJ1-2; D perhaps matches TRBD1 (5 bases). The CDR3 extends over 14 amino acids. V was pared by 5 bases and J by 2 bases, with 12 bases between. Germline V lookup: CDR1 MNHEY, CDR2 SVGEGT. In DNA, the CDR3 is TGTGCCAGCAGTACAAGGGGCCCAAACTATGGCTACACCTTC. It specifies CASSTRGPNYGYTF.

The rearrangement links TRBV9 to TRBJ1-4; 9 bases align to TRBD1. V dropped 3 bases and J dropped 5; count of bases not matched to a gene: 2. Germline V gives CDR1 SGDLS, CDR2 YYNGEE. The CDR3 loop spans 14 amino acids. This CDR3 reads CASSATGGNEKLFF. As DNA, the CDR3 is TGTGCCAGCAGCGCGACAGGGGGAAATGAAAAACTGTTTTTT.

CDR3 loop: CASSFGDRPYGYTF. The CDR3, as DNA: TGTGCCAGCAGCTTCGGGGACAGGCCCTATGGCTACACCTTC. This chain uses TRBV5-6 with TRBJ1-2, with 8 bases identical to TRBD1. There are 14 residues in the CDR3. The germline V gene encodes CDR1 SGHDT and CDR2 YYEEEE. Unmatched junction bases numbered 4, after V lost 2 bases and J lost 4 bases.

This sequence joins TRBV27 and TRBJ1-6, with D uncertain. CDR1 and CDR2 (germline): MNHEY, SMNVEV (reference sequence). The CDR3 sequence is 15 residues long. Trimming left V 6 bases short and J 7 bases short, with 16 bases between. CDR3 protein: CASRLRATKNSPLHF. The CDR3 bases are TGTGCCAGCAGGCTGCGGGCTACTAAAAATTCACCCCTCCACTTT.

The V and J genes are TRBV5-1 and TRBJ2-3; the match to TRBD2 covers 10 bases. The V gene's germline CDR1 is SGHRS and CDR2 YFSETQ. The CDR3 sequence is 15 residues long. The junction had 8 bases not matched to a gene; V was cut back by 4 bases and J by 6 bases. The CDR3 DNA sequence: TGCGCCAGCAGCCAAGTGGGGACTAGCGCGGATACGCAGTATTTT. Translated: CASSQVGTSADTQYF.

The rearrangement uses TRBV11-2 and TRBJ2-5; TRBD2 aligns across 7 bases. V shed 1 base, J shed 5 bases, and the junction held 4 bases outside the gene matches. The CDR3 is 14 residues long. Germline CDR1 reads SGHAT; CDR2 reads FQNNGV. The chain's CDR3 is CASSLGTSGETQYF. CDR3 nucleotides: TGTGCCAGCAGCTTAGGGACTAGTGGGGAGACCCAGTACTTC.

The gene calls are TRBV11-2 and TRBJ1-4, with D possibly TRBD1 on 5 matching bases. The CDR3 is 16 amino acids. In germline, CDR1 is SGHAT, CDR2 FQNNGV. Trimming shortened V by 5 bases and J by 0 bases, and 13 bases separated the two germline ends. In DNA, the CDR3 is TGTGCCAGCAGCCCCCAGGGAAAGGCAACTAATGAAAAACTGTTTTTT. Translated: CASSPQGKATNEKLFF.

The rearrangement joins TRBV5-4 to TRBJ2-2, with 8 bases aligning to TRBD2. Trimming took 6 bases from V and 4 from J; bases not matched to a gene: 11. Germline loops: CDR1 SGHNT, CDR2 YYREEE (reference sequence). There are 16 residues in the CDR3. This CDR3 is CASTAAGAVGTGELFF. In nucleotides, the CDR3 is TGTGCCAGCACGGCAGCGGGGGCGGTGGGCACCGGGGAGCTGTTTTTT.

This chain uses TRBV14 with TRBJ2-7; 7 nucleotides match TRBD2. Trimming cost V 3 bases and J 7 bases; bases outside gene matches: 3. CDR3 length: 12 amino acids. Germline CDR1 is SGHDN and CDR2 is FVKESK. This CDR3 reads CASSQPGLEQYF. CDR3 nucleotide sequence: TGTGCCAGCAGCCAGCCGGGACTAGAGCAGTACTTC. The full variable domain, in which reference TRBV14 and TRBJ2-7 provide the parts outside the CDR3, is EAGVTQFPSHSVIEKGQTVTLRCDPISGHDNLYWYRRVMGKEIKFLLHFVKESKQDESGMPNNRFLAERTGGTYSTLKVQPAELEDSGVYFCASSQPGLEQYFGPGTRLTVT.

The chain links TRBV19 to TRBJ2-1, with D perhaps TRBD2 (5 bases). The germline V gene has CDR1 LNHDA and CDR2 SQIVND (reference sequence). The CDR3 spans 17 residues. Trimming stripped 1 base from V and 0 bases from J, with 13 bases between. CDR3 DNA sequence: TGTGCCAGTAGTATAGGTGAGCGGACGAGCTCCTACAATGAGCAGTTCTTC. This codes for CASSIGERTSSYNEQFF.

This clone was recorded only once. The rearrangement uses TRBV29-1 and TRBJ2-1; D perhaps matches TRBD2 (6 bases). The germline gives CDR1 SQVTM, CDR2 ANQGSEA. V was shortened by 5 bases and J by 3 bases, with 11 bases between the two germline ends. The CDR3 is made up of 13 amino acids. CDR3 loop: CSVYLGSYNEQFF. CDR3 nucleotides: TGCAGCGTTTATCTCGGGAGCTACAATGAGCAGTTCTTC.

The rearrangement uses TRBV7-9 and TRBJ2-7; D is ambiguous. Looked up from germline, CDR1 is SEHNR and CDR2 is FQNEAQ (reference sequence). V was pared by 5 bases and J by 3 bases, with 11 bases between. This CDR3 contains 13 residues. The CDR3 coding sequence is TGTGCCAGCAGCCCAGTTGCAGACTACGAGCAGTACTTC. Protein product: CASSPVADYEQYF.

The CDR3 DNA reads TGTGCTAGTGAACCGACAGGTTATCACGGCTACACCTTC. This gives the protein CASEPTGYHGYTF. This rearrangement joins TRBV12-5 to TRBJ1-2, with a tentative D call TRBD1 (6 bases). The CDR3 is 13 amino acids. V lost 7 bases and J lost 8, with 17 bases in between. From germline, CDR1 is LGHNT and CDR2 FRNRAP.

The genes are TRBV5-4 and TRBJ1-6, with D unresolved. The CDR3 runs to 14 residues. In germline, CDR1 is SGHNT, CDR2 YYREEE (reference sequence). V lost 4 bases to trimming and J lost 8 bases, with 13 bases between them. In nucleotides, the CDR3 is TGTGCCAGCAGCCGAGGCACAATAGATTCACCCCTCCACTTT. Residues: CASSRGTIDSPLHF. The full variable domain, completed using reference TRBV5-4 and TRBJ1-6, is ETGVTQSPTHLIKTRGQQVTLRCSSQSGHNTVSWYQQALGQGPQFIFQYYREEENGRGNFPPRFSGLQFPNYSSELNVNALELDDSALYLCASSRGTIDSPLHFGNGTRLTVT.